One sample yielded the 20 T cell receptor beta chains listed below, sequenced in a study of cytomegalovirus exposure and HLA in healthy donors. Measured with immunoSEQ multiplex PCR; TCRdb has only the in-frame clones, and not every one. The sample holds approximately 150,000 clones, 86% seen once. The sample was PBMCs. These receptors originate from a man aged 18 to 29 in good health and CMV-seropositive.

The genes are TRBV19 and TRBJ2-7; D possibly corresponds to TRBD2 (5 bases). CDR1 LNHDA and CDR2 SQIVND come from the germline V gene (reference sequence). The CDR3 length is 12 residues. The V end was cut by 3 bases, the J end by 4 bases, with 7 bases between. As DNA, the CDR3 is TGTGCCAGTAGTATTCGGGGATACGAGCAGTACTTC. Translation: CASSIRGYEQYF.

This chain joins TRBV30 and TRBJ1-2; D is unresolved. The V gene lost 0 bases and the J gene lost 4 bases, with 9 bases spanning the gap. The CDR3 has 13 amino acids. Germline CDR1 reads GTSNPN; CDR2 reads SVGIG (reference sequence). In DNA, the CDR3 is TGTGCCTGGAGTGTACGCGGTCGCTATGGCTACACCTTC. Residues: CAWSVRGRYGYTF.

This clone was observed a handful of times. The V gene is TRBV4-1, the J gene TRBJ1-5; 9 bases line up with TRBD1. The germline gives CDR1 MGHRA, CDR2 YSYEKL. V shed 3 bases and J 6 bases; nucleotides not matched to a gene: 3. The CDR3 has 14 residues. The CDR3 here is CASSQGQGIQPQHF. DNA of the CDR3: TGCGCCAGCAGCCAGGGACAGGGTATTCAGCCCCAGCATTTT.

The CDR3 protein is CASSQDRVRRGTEAFF. The CDR3 nucleotides are TGTGCCAGCAGCCAAGATAGAGTCCGGAGAGGCACTGAAGCTTTCTTT. V is TRBV4-2 and J is TRBJ1-1; D is ambiguous. The V gene's germline CDR1 is LGHNA and CDR2 YNFKEQ. V shed 0 bases and J shed 4 bases, with 15 bases lying between them. The CDR3 has 16 residues.

The chain recombines TRBV21-1 with TRBJ1-2; the table's D call TRBD1 went unverified against the DNA. TRBV21-1 is a recognized pseudogene. This CDR3 spans 15 amino acids. CDR3 in DNA: TGTGCCAGCAGCCATCCGGACAGGGTAGGTAGGGGCTACACCTTC. This sequence encodes CASSHPDRVGRGYTF.

The rearrangement links TRBV13 to TRBJ1-4, with TRBD1 matching 7 bases. From germline, CDR1 is PRHDT and CDR2 FYEKMQ (reference sequence). CDR3 size: 15 residues. Trimming at V came to 3 bases and at J to 1 base, leaving 2 bases not matched to a gene. Here the CDR3 reads CASSLRQGTNEKLFF. CDR3 DNA sequence: TGTGCCAGCAGCTTGCGACAGGGAACTAATGAAAAACTGTTTTTT.

The CDR3 nucleotides are TGCAGCGTTCGAGGGGGGACAGCAAGCTACGAGCAGTACTTC. This gives the protein CSVRGGTASYEQYF. The chain is built from TRBV29-1 and TRBJ2-7, with a tentative D call TRBD1 (7 bases). The CDR3 is made up of 14 amino acids. The germline V gene has CDR1 SQVTM and CDR2 ANQGSEA. V gave up 5 bases and J gave up 3 bases, with 17 bases separating them.

This rearrangement joins TRBV19 to TRBJ2-1; D is uncertain. V lost 0 bases, J lost 6 bases, and 15 bases lay in between. Germline CDR1 and CDR2: LNHDA and SQIVND (reference sequence). There are 16 residues in the CDR3. The CDR3 bases are TGTGCCAGTAGTATAGATACGAGACTGGCTGTCAATGAGCAGTTCTTC. Residues: CASSIDTRLAVNEQFF.

The V and J genes are TRBV7-9 and TRBJ2-5; D perhaps matches TRBD1 (6 bases). V lost 3 bases and J lost 5, with 10 bases in between. Looked up from germline, CDR1 is SEHNR and CDR2 is FQNEAQ (reference sequence). The CDR3 length is 13 residues. Here the CDR3 DNA reads TGTGCCAGCAGCTTTACTAGGGGGGAGACCCAGTACTTC. This translates into CASSFTRGETQYF.

The V and J genes are TRBV7-3 and TRBJ2-7; 11 bases are shared with TRBD1. CDR3 length equals 15 residues. Per germline, CDR1 SGHTA and CDR2 FQGTGA. The ends lost 5 bases at V and 3 bases at J; junction bases unmatched: 6. The CDR3 is CASSPGQGGFYEQYF. The CDR3 coding sequence is TGTGCCAGCAGCCCGGGACAGGGGGGTTTCTACGAGCAGTACTTC.

This clone was seen just once. The chain carries TRBV6-6 and TRBJ1-1; D remains ambiguous. Trimming took 4 bases from V and 5 from J, leaving 11 bases between them. There are 13 residues in the CDR3. Looked up from germline, CDR1 is MNHNY and CDR2 is SVGAGI (reference sequence). The DNA of the CDR3 is TGTGCCAGCAGTTTCGTAGCCTGGACTGAAGCTTTCTTT. Protein sequence: CASSFVAWTEAFF.

This rearrangement joins TRBV4-1 to TRBJ2-4; TRBD2 agrees at 9 bases. Germline-derived CDR1 and CDR2 are MGHRA and YSYEKL. Trimming removed 1 base from V and 6 bases from J; junction bases left unmatched: 4. The CDR3 totals 15 residues. The CDR3 DNA is TGCGCCAGCAGCCAAGGTTCAGCGGGGGGAAACATTCAGTACTTC. Protein: CASSQGSAGGNIQYF.

The J gene is TRBJ1-5, the V gene TRBV28; no reliable D call. Germline V gene data show CDR1 as MDHEN and CDR2 as SYDVKM. V gave up 5 bases and J gave up 5 bases, with 10 bases separating them. The CDR3 has 13 residues. The CDR3 sequence is CASSRGYDQPQHF. CDR3 DNA sequence: TGTGCCAGCAGTCGAGGGTACGATCAGCCCCAGCATTTT.

The chain recombines TRBV11-2 with TRBJ2-7; D is undetermined. V gave up 2 bases and J gave up 5 bases, with 10 bases separating them. Germline V lookup: CDR1 SGHAT, CDR2 FQNNGV. The CDR3 length is 13 residues. CDR3 bases: TGTGCCAGCAGCTTAAAAATTTGGCACGAGCAGTACTTC. Its translation is CASSLKIWHEQYF.

The rearrangement joins TRBV27 to TRBJ1-1; D is undetermined. The V gene's germline CDR1 is MNHEY and CDR2 SMNVEV (reference sequence). V was shortened by 6 bases and J by 7 bases, with 9 bases between the two germline ends. CDR3 size: 11 residues. CDR3 coding DNA: TGTGCCAGCAGAGCGGGGTATGAAGCTTTCTTT. It codes for CASRAGYEAFF.

The V gene is TRBV19, the J gene TRBJ2-2; tentative D call: TRBD1 (6 bases). The germline CDR1 and CDR2 sequences are LNHDA and SQIVND (reference sequence). The germline V and J ends were trimmed by 4 bases and 5 bases, with 11 bases remaining between them. This CDR3 has 14 residues. CDR3 region: CASSNRVGTGELFF. The CDR3 DNA reads TGTGCCAGTAGTAACAGGGTGGGGACCGGGGAGCTGTTTTTT.

This clone was seen a single time. The genes are TRBV6-1 and TRBJ1-2, with 7 bases fitting TRBD1. Per germline, CDR1 MNHNS and CDR2 SASEGT. This CDR3 has 14 amino acids. V gave up 2 bases and J gave up 4 bases; unmatched junction bases: 4. The CDR3 protein is CASSELQGGYGYTF. The CDR3 coding sequence is TGTGCCAGCAGTGAACTGCAGGGGGGCTATGGCTACACCTTC.

The table lists this clone with a count of one. The chain employs TRBV11-3 and TRBJ1-1; D is uncertain. Trimming removed 3 bases from V and 2 bases from J, with 7 bases in between. Germline values: CDR1 SGHNT, CDR2 YENEEA. This CDR3 is 13 amino acids long. CDR3 coding DNA: TGTGCCAGCAGCTTCAACGGTAACACTGAAGCTTTCTTT. Its translation is CASSFNGNTEAFF.

The chain carries TRBV7-8 and TRBJ2-7; a possible D gene is TRBD1 (6 bases). Germline CDR1 and CDR2: SGHVS and FQNEAQ. CDR3 size: 12 residues. The germline V and J ends were trimmed by 2 bases and 6 bases, with 8 bases remaining between them. The CDR3 region is CASSLMGAEQYF. The DNA of the CDR3 is TGTGCCAGCAGCTTAATGGGGGCCGAGCAGTACTTC.

V is TRBV27 and J is TRBJ2-7; 11 positions match TRBD2. The CDR3 covers 16 residues. With V trimmed by 5 bases and J by 4 bases, 10 bases remained unmatched. CDR1 and CDR2 from the germline V gene are MNHEY and SMNVEV (reference sequence). CDR3: CASSRGSGLAEYEQYF. CDR3 in DNA: TGTGCCAGCAGTCGGGGTTCGGGACTAGCGGAATACGAGCAGTACTTC.